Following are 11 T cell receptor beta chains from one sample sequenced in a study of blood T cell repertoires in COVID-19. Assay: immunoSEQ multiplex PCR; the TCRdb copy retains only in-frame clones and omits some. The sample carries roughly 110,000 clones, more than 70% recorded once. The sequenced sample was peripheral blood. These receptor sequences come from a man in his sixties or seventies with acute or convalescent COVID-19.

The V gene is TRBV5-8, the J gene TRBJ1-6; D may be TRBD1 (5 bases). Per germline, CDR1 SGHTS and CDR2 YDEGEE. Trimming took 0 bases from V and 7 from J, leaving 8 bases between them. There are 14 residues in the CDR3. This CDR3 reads CASSLVGANSPLHF. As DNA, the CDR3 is TGTGCCAGCAGCTTGGTAGGGGCCAATTCACCCCTCCACTTT.

The CDR3 nucleotides are TGTGCCAGCAGTTTACAGGGTAACGAGCAGTACTTC. This translates into CASSLQGNEQYF. The V and J genes are TRBV12-3 or TRBV12-4 and TRBJ2-7; tentatively, D is TRBD1 (5 bases). The CDR3 has 12 amino acids. The ends were cut back, 2 bases at V and 5 bases at J, with 7 bases in the middle.

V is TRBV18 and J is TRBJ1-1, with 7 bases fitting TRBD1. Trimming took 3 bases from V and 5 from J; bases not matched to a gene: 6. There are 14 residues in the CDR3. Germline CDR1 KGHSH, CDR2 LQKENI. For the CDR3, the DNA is TGTGCCAGCTCACCGAGACAGGGTAAGACTGAAGCTTTCTTT. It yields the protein CASSPRQGKTEAFF.

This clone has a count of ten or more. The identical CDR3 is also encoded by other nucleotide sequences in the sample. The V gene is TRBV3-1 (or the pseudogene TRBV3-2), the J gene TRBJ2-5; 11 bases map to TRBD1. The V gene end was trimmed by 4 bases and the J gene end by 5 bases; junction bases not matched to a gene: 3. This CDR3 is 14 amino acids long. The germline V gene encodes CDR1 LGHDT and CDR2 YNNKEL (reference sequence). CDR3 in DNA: TGTGCCAGCAGCCGGACAGGGGGCGGGGAGACCCAGTACTTC. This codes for CASSRTGGGETQYF.

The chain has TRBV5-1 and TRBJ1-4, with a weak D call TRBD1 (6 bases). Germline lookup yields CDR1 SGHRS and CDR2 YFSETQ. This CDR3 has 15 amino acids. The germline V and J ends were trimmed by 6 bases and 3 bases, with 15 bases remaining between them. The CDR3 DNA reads TGCGCCAGCAACCGGGGGGGGCCGCCTAATGAAAAACTGTTTTTT. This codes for CASNRGGPPNEKLFF.

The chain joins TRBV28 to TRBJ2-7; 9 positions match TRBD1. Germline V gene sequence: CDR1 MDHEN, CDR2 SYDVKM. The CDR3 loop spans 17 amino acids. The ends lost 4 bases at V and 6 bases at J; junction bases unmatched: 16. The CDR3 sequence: CASSSLNAGTGYFEQYF. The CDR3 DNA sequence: TGTGCCAGCAGTTCGCTTAATGCCGGGACAGGGTATTTCGAGCAGTACTTC.

The chain's CDR3 is CASSPRQGADQPQHF. In DNA, the CDR3 is TGTGCCAGCAGCCCGCGACAGGGGGCGGATCAGCCCCAGCATTTT. The V call is TRBV6-6, the J call TRBJ1-5, with TRBD1 identical over 10 bases. CDR1 MNHNY and CDR2 SVGAGI come from the germline V gene (reference sequence). V was clipped by 6 bases and J by 5 bases; unmatched bases: 7. This CDR3 spans 15 amino acids.

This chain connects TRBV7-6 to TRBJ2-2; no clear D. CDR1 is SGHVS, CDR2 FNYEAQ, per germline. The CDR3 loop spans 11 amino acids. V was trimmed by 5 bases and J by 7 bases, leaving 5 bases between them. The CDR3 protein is CASSLRGELFF. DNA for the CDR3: TGTGCCAGCAGCCTCCGCGGGGAGCTGTTTTTT.

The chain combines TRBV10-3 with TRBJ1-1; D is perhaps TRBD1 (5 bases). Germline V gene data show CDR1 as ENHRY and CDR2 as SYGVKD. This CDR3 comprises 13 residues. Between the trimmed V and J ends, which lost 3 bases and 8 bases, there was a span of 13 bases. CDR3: CAISESQELEAFF. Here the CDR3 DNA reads TGTGCCATCAGTGAATCACAGGAACTCGAAGCTTTCTTT.

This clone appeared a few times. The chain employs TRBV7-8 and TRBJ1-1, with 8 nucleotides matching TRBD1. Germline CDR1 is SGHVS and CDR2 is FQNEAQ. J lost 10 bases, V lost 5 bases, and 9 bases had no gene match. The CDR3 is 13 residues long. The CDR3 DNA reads TGTGCCAGCAGCCCAGGACAGGGCTGGGGAGCTTTCTTT. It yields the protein CASSPGQGWGAFF.

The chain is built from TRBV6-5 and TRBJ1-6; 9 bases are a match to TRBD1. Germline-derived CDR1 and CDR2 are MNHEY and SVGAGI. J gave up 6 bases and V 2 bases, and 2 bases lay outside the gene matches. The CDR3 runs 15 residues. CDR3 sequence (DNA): TGTGCCAGCAGTTACGTGGACAGGGGTAATTCACCCCTCCACTTT. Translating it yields CASSYVDRGNSPLHF.